One sample yielded the 9 T cell receptor beta chains listed below, sequenced in a study of PD-1 blockade in classical Hodgkin lymphoma. Assay: immunoSEQ multiplex PCR; the TCRdb copy retains only in-frame clones and omits some. The table shows about 93,000 clones, with about three quarters occurring only once. Time point described: cycle 4 day 1 (C4D1), after five to seven weeks of nivolumab. Relapses following autologous stem cell transplantation were seen in all patients, with brentuximab vedotin exposure varying. The sequencing here drew on peripheral blood mononuclear cells (PBMCs), taken before the fourth cycle of nivolumab. These receptors were taken from a human donor with classical Hodgkin lymphoma.

This clone was seen once. The chain carries TRBV6-1 and TRBJ1-5; 7 bases map to TRBD1. The germline gives CDR1 MNHNS, CDR2 SASEGT. The CDR3 is 19 residues long. Trimming took 3 bases from V and 6 from J; bases not matched to a gene: 20. The CDR3 is CASSDEVYGGRQGRQPQHF. The DNA for the CDR3 is TGTGCCAGCAGTGATGAGGTTTACGGGGGGAGACAGGGCCGTCAGCCCCAGCATTTT.

CDR3 sequence: CASSYPIAGSTDTQYF. DNA for the CDR3: TGTGCCAGCAGTTACCCCATAGCGGGGAGCACAGATACGCAGTATTTT. The chain combines TRBV6-6 with TRBJ2-3, with 8 positions matching TRBD2. Losses at the gene ends were 2 bases for V and 0 bases for J; bases not matched to a gene: 4. Looked up from germline, CDR1 is MNHNY and CDR2 is SVGAGI (reference sequence). This CDR3 contains 16 residues.

The chain employs TRBV5-1 and TRBJ2-7; 8 positions match TRBD2. The CDR3 has 14 residues. Germline V lookup: CDR1 SGHRS, CDR2 YFSETQ. Trimming cost V 4 bases and J 3 bases; bases outside gene matches: 6. The CDR3 nucleotides are TGCGCCAGCAGCGGCTCTGGGACTAGCTACGAGCAGTACTTC. As protein: CASSGSGTSYEQYF.

The chain carries TRBV9 and TRBJ2-5; D is unresolved. This CDR3 spans 13 amino acids. From germline, CDR1 is SGDLS and CDR2 YYNGEE. V was shortened by 0 bases and J by 4 bases, with 7 bases between the two germline ends. CDR3: CASSVGDRETQYF. Written as DNA, the CDR3 is TGTGCCAGCAGCGTAGGTGATCGAGAGACCCAGTACTTC.

The rearrangement joins TRBV11-1 to TRBJ2-7, with TRBD1 identical over 9 bases. This CDR3 comprises 15 residues. Germline CDR1 is SGHAT and CDR2 is FQDESV (reference sequence). V was clipped by 2 bases and J by 5 bases; unmatched bases: 7. The CDR3 sequence: CASSLSYRGRDEQYF. CDR3 DNA sequence: TGTGCCAGCAGCTTATCTTACAGGGGGCGCGACGAGCAGTACTTC.

The chain combines TRBV7-8 with TRBJ1-2; D remains ambiguous. The CDR3 has 15 residues. Trimming removed 8 bases at V and 1 base at J, with 17 bases between. Germline-derived CDR1 and CDR2 are SGHVS and FQNEAQ. The CDR3 nucleotides read TGTGCCAGCGCCCCCCCGCAGCACGATAACTATGGCTACACCTTC. Amino acids: CASAPPQHDNYGYTF.

The gene calls are TRBV7-9 and TRBJ2-6; the D gene is possibly TRBD2 (6 bases). V was pared by 2 bases and J by 5 bases, with 13 bases between. Germline values: CDR1 SEHNR, CDR2 FQNEAQ (reference sequence). The CDR3 is made up of 16 amino acids. The CDR3 bases are TGTGCCAGCAGCTTAAGAACGGGAGAAAGGGCCAACGTCCTGACTTTC. This codes for CASSLRTGERANVLTF.

This clone was picked up one time. This chain connects TRBV7-3 to TRBJ2-1; 9 bases map to TRBD2. The CDR3 has 18 residues. Unmatched junction bases numbered 11, after V lost 0 bases and J lost 5 bases. Germline assignment: CDR1 SGHTA and CDR2 FQGTGA. The CDR3 spells CASSLTLTGGRGNNEQFF. Here the CDR3 DNA reads TGTGCCAGCAGCTTAACGTTAACGGGCGGGAGGGGCAACAATGAGCAGTTCTTC.

This clone was detected once. The gene calls are TRBV28 and TRBJ1-1, with D possibly being TRBD1 (6 bases). This CDR3 is 14 amino acids long. Trimming stripped 8 bases from V and 5 bases from J, with 18 bases between. The V gene's germline CDR1 is MDHEN and CDR2 SYDVKM. CDR3 loop: CASLEGRGGTEAFF. CDR3 nucleotides: TGTGCCAGCCTCGAGGGCAGGGGAGGGACTGAAGCTTTCTTT.